This entry lists 16 T cell receptor beta chains sequenced from one sample in a study of shared clonotypes between healthy human individuals. Method: immunoSEQ multiplex PCR; TCRdb's copy keeps in-frame clones and lacks some. The sample has hundreds of thousands of clones; 92% are singletons. Selected positively for CCR7 and CD45RO-negative, naive CD8 cells excluded terminally differentiated effector memory CD45RA+ cells. Sequenced sample: naive CD8+ T cells sorted from blood. Receptors originate from a man aged 25 to 40 in good health.

The chain carries TRBV11-2 and TRBJ2-4; weak D call: TRBD2 (5 bases). Trimming cost V 2 bases and J 4 bases, with 6 bases left between them. The germline V gene has CDR1 SGHAT and CDR2 FQNNGV. This CDR3 has 13 amino acids. The CDR3, as DNA: TGTGCCAGCAGCTTATCGGGAAAAAACATTCAGTACTTC. It is translated as CASSLSGKNIQYF.

The chain employs TRBV7-2 and TRBJ2-7; TRBD2 matches at 15 bases. The junction had 10 bases not matched to a gene; V was cut back by 1 base and J by 3 bases. This CDR3 is built from 19 residues. From germline, CDR1 is SGHTA and CDR2 FQGNSA. CDR3 DNA sequence: TGTGCCAGCAGCTTAGGGACTAGCGGGAGGGCAGAGACTTACTACGAGCAGTACTTC. Residues: CASSLGTSGRAETYYEQYF.

V is TRBV5-6 and J is TRBJ2-7, with D perhaps matching TRBD1 (6 bases). This CDR3 spans 14 amino acids. V was pared by 0 bases and J by 1 base, with 8 bases between. Germline V gives CDR1 SGHDT, CDR2 YYEEEE. CDR3 sequence reads: CASSLEQGSYEQYF. CDR3 sequence (DNA): TGTGCCAGCAGCTTGGAACAGGGTTCCTACGAGCAGTACTTC. The whole variable domain, filled in from reference TRBV5-6 and TRBJ2-7, reads DAGVTQSPTHLIKTRGQQVTLRCSPKSGHDTVSWYQQALGQGPQFIFQYYEEEERQRGNFPDRFSGHQFPNYSSELNVNALLLGDSALYLCASSLEQGSYEQYFGPGTRLTVT.

This clone was picked up one time. The rearrangement joins TRBV9 to TRBJ2-5; no clear D gene. From germline, CDR1 is SGDLS and CDR2 YYNGEE. This CDR3 has 14 amino acids. V was cut by 3 bases and J by 5 bases, with 14 bases left in between. CDR3 in amino acids: CASSADQDGETQYF. CDR3 in DNA: TGTGCCAGCAGCGCGGACCAGGACGGGGAGACCCAGTACTTC.

In regard to this clone: A far larger clone lies a single base away; this is likely a read error. V gene TRBV7-2 combines with J gene TRBJ2-5; D uncertain. This CDR3 comprises 12 residues. With 2 bases removed from V and 3 bases from J, the gap between germline ends came to 4 bases. Per the germline V gene, CDR1 is SGHTA and CDR2 is FQGNSA. CDR3 sequence (DNA): TGTGCCAGCAGCTTATTGGAAGAGACCCAGTACTTC. It codes for CASSLLEETQYF.

A word on this clone: A junction boundary mismatches the germline segment, possibly from a read error. The rearrangement links TRBV20-1 to TRBJ2-7, with D tentatively TRBD2 (7 bases). The CDR3 consists of 11 residues. Germline V gives CDR1 DFQATT, CDR2 SNEGSKA (reference sequence). CDR3 bases: TGCAGTGCTCCGGGGGGCGGGAGCAGATATTTC. This encodes CSAPGGGSRYF.

This sequence joins TRBV2 and TRBJ2-3; 15 bases fit TRBD2. Trimming took 6 bases from V and 1 from J; bases not matched to a gene: 14. Looked up from germline, CDR1 is SNHLY and CDR2 is FYNNEI. CDR3 length: 20 amino acids. CDR3 DNA: TGTGCCAGCAGCTCCCCGGGACTAGCGGGAGGAGTTGGCGGCACAGATACGCAGTATTTT. Protein: CASSSPGLAGGVGGTDTQYF.

This sequence joins TRBV29-1 and TRBJ2-2; either TRBD1 or TRBD2 may supply D (5 bases each). Trimming stripped 8 bases from V and 5 bases from J, with 27 bases between. Germline CDR1 SQVTM, CDR2 ANQGSEA. This CDR3 is 17 amino acids long. Here the CDR3 reads CSPFLPPIRGVTGELFF. The CDR3 nucleotides are TGCAGCCCCTTCCTGCCACCTATTCGGGGCGTAACCGGGGAGCTGTTTTTT.

The chain is built from TRBV27 and TRBJ2-1, with a weak D call TRBD1 (5 bases). The CDR3 consists of 16 residues. Germline V gene lookup returns CDR1 MNHEY and CDR2 SMNVEV (reference sequence). V was clipped by 2 bases and J by 5 bases, with 16 bases between them. The CDR3 bases are TGTGCCAGCAGTTTACCCCCAGGGTTGGGGAACAATGAGCAGTTCTTC. Amino acids: CASSLPPGLGNNEQFF.

The chain couples TRBV6-5 to TRBJ2-4, with 7 bases that match TRBD1. The CDR3 loop spans 14 amino acids. V trimming: 5 bases; J trimming: 3 bases; junction bases outside the gene matches: 4. Per germline, CDR1 MNHEY and CDR2 SVGAGI. CDR3 in amino acids: CASSPWDSKNIQYF. CDR3 nucleotides: TGTGCCAGCAGTCCCTGGGACAGCAAAAACATTCAGTACTTC.

This sequence joins TRBV7-7 and TRBJ2-1; D unresolved. This CDR3 comprises 13 residues. The germline V gene encodes CDR1 SSHAT and CDR2 FNYEAQ (reference sequence). V lost 1 base to trimming and J lost 6 bases, with 7 bases between them. In DNA form, the CDR3 reads TGTGCCAGCAGCTTAGGATCAGGCAATGAGCAGTTCTTC. It translates to CASSLGSGNEQFF.

The chain is built from TRBV7-6 and TRBJ2-1; a possible D gene is TRBD1 (5 bases). V lost 0 bases, J lost 6 bases, and 18 bases lay in between. The CDR3 is made up of 17 amino acids. The germline gives CDR1 SGHVS, CDR2 FNYEAQ. CDR3 sequence reads: CASSLAKYRTTANEQFF. The CDR3 nucleotides are TGTGCCAGCAGCTTAGCGAAATACCGGACAACCGCCAATGAGCAGTTCTTC.

On this clone: Germline and junction disagree at one end, which may indicate a read error. The chain couples TRBV6-5 to TRBJ2-1, with TRBD2 matching 7 bases. Germline CDR1 is MNHEY and CDR2 is SVGAGI. The CDR3 is 15 amino acids. CDR3 in amino acids: CASRYSSGPYNEQFF. The CDR3 DNA sequence: TGTGCCAGCAGGTACTCTAGCGGCCCCTACAATGAGCAGTTCTTC.

The genes are TRBV27 and TRBJ2-5; D possibly corresponds to TRBD2 (6 bases). The CDR3 extends over 14 amino acids. Trimming left V 1 base short and J 4 bases short, with 10 bases between. The germline V gene encodes CDR1 MNHEY and CDR2 SMNVEV (reference sequence). CDR3 in DNA: TGTGCCAGCAGTTTATGGGGAGGCACAGAGACCCAGTACTTC. Translating it yields CASSLWGGTETQYF.

The genes are TRBV27 and TRBJ1-3; 7 positions agree with TRBD1. The germline V gene encodes CDR1 MNHEY and CDR2 SMNVEV (reference sequence). Trimming cost V 5 bases and J 0 bases; bases outside gene matches: 7. CDR3 length: 16 residues. The CDR3 reads CASSLTGEGSGNTIYF. CDR3 nucleotides: TGTGCCAGCAGTCTCACAGGGGAAGGCTCTGGAAACACCATATATTTT.

As concerns this clone: This sample also contains other DNA sequences that code for the same CDR3. The genes are TRBV7-8 and TRBJ2-1; D call uncertain. Germline V gene sequence: CDR1 SGHVS, CDR2 FQNEAQ. With 5 bases removed from V and 1 base from J, the gap between germline ends came to 6 bases. This CDR3 spans 13 amino acids. The CDR3 coding sequence is TGTGCCAGCAGCGCCCCGTCCTACAATGAGCAGTTCTTC. It yields the protein CASSAPSYNEQFF.